This TCR beta chain comes out of a study of cytomegalovirus exposure and HLA in healthy donors. The wider study: Samples from HLA-typed donors yielded about 80 million unique TCRs in an early data release.

This clone has only a few counts. The target antigen is unknown. Findings and caveats of the study: Researchers had no immune exposure information except CMV serostatus available. Many donors shared some public TCRs, even though most TCR sequences were rare. Cytomegalovirus-associated TCR beta chains were listed, numbering under 200.

It was with 60 Vbeta and 13 Jbeta primers that the PCR ran. Here immunoSEQ multiplex PCR was the method, and the copy in TCRdb shows in-frame clones only, minus some. The sample yields around 97,000 clones, around 66% seen once. The sequenced material came from PBMCs. The sequence derives from a woman in her forties or fifties in good health and CMV-seronegative.

CDR3 coding DNA: TGTGCCTGGAGTGTCGGTCAGGGGAACACTGAAGCTTTCTTT. Its translation is CAWSVGQGNTEAFF. The J gene is TRBJ1-1, the V gene TRBV30; TRBD1 might be the D (5 bases). V was clipped by 0 bases and J by 1 base, with 9 bases between them. The CDR3 is 14 residues long. Germline CDR1 reads GTSNPN; CDR2 reads SVGIG (reference sequence).